This T cell receptor beta chain derives from a study of OX40 agonist ivuxolimab in advanced cancers. Per germline, CDR1 SQVTM and CDR2 ANQGSEA. The V and J ends lost 5 bases and 4 bases respectively, with 7 bases between them. This CDR3 region has 11 residues. This clone was seen a single time. Some clones are missing from TCRdb's copy, which holds only in-frame ones; the method was immunoSEQ multiplex PCR. The sample gives about 78,000 clones, under 85% of which show up once; around 0.48% is in the top ten. This TCR came from an adult with an advanced solid tumor such as melanoma, head and neck, liver or kidney cancer. The input for sequencing was CD4+ or CD8+ T cells sorted from blood, taken in a trial of the OX40 agonist ivuxolimab. This chain joins TRBV29-1 and TRBJ2-3, with unresolved D. The CDR3 region is CSVSLADTQYF. The CDR3 DNA is TGCAGCGTTAGCTTGGCAGATACGCAGTATTTT.